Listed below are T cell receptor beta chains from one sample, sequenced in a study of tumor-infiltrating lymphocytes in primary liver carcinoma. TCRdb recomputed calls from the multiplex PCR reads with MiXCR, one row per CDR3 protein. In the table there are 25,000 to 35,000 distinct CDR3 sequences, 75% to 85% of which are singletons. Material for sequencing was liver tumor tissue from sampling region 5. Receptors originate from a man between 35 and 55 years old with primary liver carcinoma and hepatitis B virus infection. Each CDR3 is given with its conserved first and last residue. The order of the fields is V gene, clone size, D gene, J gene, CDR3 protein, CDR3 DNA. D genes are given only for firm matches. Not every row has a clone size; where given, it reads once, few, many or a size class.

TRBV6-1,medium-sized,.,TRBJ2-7,CASSRRRKGGPSSYEQYF,TGTGCCAGCAGCCGAAGGAGAAAGGGGGGTCCAAGCTCCTACGAGCAGTACTTC
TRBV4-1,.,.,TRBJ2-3,CVSSQGKRRDRSTDTQYF,TGCGTCAGCAGTCAAGGCAAGAGACGGGACCGTAGCACAGATACGCAGTATTTT
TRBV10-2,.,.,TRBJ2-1,CASSAGQSSYNEQFF,TGCGCCAGCAGTGCGGGGCAGAGCTCCTACAATGAGCAGTTCTTT
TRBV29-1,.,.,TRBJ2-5,CSVKDRAGGETQYF,TGTAGCGTTAAAGATCGGGCCGGGGGAGAGACCCAGTACTTC
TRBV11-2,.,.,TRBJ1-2,CASSLGTKYDYTF,TGTGCCAGCAGCTTAGGAACTAAATATGACTACACCTTC
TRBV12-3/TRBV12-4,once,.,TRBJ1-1,CANSSLRAGAFF,TGTGCCAACAGCTCACTTCGAGCGGGGGCTTTCTTT
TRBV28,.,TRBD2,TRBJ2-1,CARSPDPLTSGRPDEQFF,TGTGCCAGGAGTCCCGATCCGCTGACTAGCGGGAGACCGGATGAGCAGTTCTTC
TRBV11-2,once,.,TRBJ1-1,CVSSLVDNAKAFF,TGTGTCAGCAGCTTAGTAGATAACGCTAAAGCTTTCTTT
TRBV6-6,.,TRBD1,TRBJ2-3,CASKTGTVDSNQPQYF,TGTGCCAGCAAGACGGGGACAGTCGATAGCAATCAGCCTCAGTATTTT
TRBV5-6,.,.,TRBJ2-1,CASSLVLPQRVDEQFF,TGTGCCAGCAGCTTGGTACTACCCCAAAGAGTCGATGAACAGTTCTTC
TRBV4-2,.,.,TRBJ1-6,CASSRDLEGTSPLHF,TGCGCCAGCAGTCGAGACCTGGAGGGGACTTCACCCCTCCACTTT
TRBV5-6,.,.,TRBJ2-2,CASSLRASYIGELFF,TGTGCCAGCAGCCTGAGGGCTAGCTACATCGGGGAGCTGTTTTTT
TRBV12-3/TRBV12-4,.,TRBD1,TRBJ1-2,CASGLTGGNYGYSF,TGTGCCAGCGGTTTGACAGGGGGCAACTATGGCTACAGCTTC
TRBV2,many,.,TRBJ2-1,CATRGGSRYNEQFF,TGTGCAACCAGGGGGGGGAGCCGCTACAATGAGCAGTTCTTC
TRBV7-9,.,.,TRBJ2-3,CVSSPGGETQYF,TGTGTCAGCAGCCCCGGGGGAGAGACCCAGTATTTT
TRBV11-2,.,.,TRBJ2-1,CANSPNYGNEQFF,TGTGCCAACAGCCCCAACTATGGCAATGAGCAGTTCTTC
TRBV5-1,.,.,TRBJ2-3,CASSEGHPTATQYF,TGCGCGAGCAGCGAGGGACACCCCACAGCTACGCAGTATTTT
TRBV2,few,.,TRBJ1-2,CASSDLAVGYTF,TGTGCCAGCAGTGACCTGGCAGTTGGCTACACCTTC
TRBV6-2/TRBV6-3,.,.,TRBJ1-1,CASSYSELKTEAFF,TGTGCCAGCAGTTACTCAGAGTTGAAGACTGAAGCTTTCTTT
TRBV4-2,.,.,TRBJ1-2,CASSQDMGRNDGYTF,TGTGCCAGCAGCCAAGATATGGGCAGGAATGATGGCTACACCTTC